The clone carrying this T cell receptor (beta chain) is labeled medium-sized based on frequency. The antigen is undetermined. These data originate in a study of T cell clusters in autoimmune cytopenias. Overall study: TRB sequencing had a median around 50,000 reads and 2,350 distinct clonotypes per sample. Study outcomes and limitations: Physiological T cell clusters of healthy donors were apparently absent in primary autoimmune cytopenia patients.

TRB was amplified from roughly 270 ng of peripheral blood genomic DNA per sample. Multiplex touch-down PCR amplified TRB using TRB-A and TRB-B pools in one tube. TCRdb derives one entry per CDR3 protein from the multiplex PCR reads, leaving out DNA. The sample has more than 6,500 distinct CDR3 sequences, and its top ten clones hold about 3.3%. CDR3 length: 16 amino acids. Germline-derived CDR1 and CDR2 are MNHEY and SMNVEV (reference sequence). The clonotype was recovered from a human donor with an autoimmune cytopenia or autoimmune hepatitis (not recorded which). The V call is TRBV27, the J call TRBJ2-7; TCRdb's D gene call, TRBD1, goes unchecked for lack of DNA. Sequenced input: peripheral blood. CDR3 sequence reads: CASSLLRTGDPYEQYF.